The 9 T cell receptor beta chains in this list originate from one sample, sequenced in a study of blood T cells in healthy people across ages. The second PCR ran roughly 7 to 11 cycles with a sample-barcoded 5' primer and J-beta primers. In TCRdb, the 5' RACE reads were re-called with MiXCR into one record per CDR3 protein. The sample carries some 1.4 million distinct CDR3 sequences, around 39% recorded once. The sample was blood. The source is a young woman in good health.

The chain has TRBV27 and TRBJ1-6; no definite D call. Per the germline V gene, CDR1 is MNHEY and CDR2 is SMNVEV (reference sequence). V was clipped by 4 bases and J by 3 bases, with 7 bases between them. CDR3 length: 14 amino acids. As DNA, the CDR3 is TGTGCCAGCAGTTCGGGCGTCTATAATTCACCCCTCCACTTT. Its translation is CASSSGVYNSPLHF.

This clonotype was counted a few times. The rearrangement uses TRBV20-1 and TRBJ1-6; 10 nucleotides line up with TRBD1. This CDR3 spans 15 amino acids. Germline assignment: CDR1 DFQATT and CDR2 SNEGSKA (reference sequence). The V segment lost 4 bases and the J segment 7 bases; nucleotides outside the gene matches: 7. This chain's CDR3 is CSATTGGAGNSPLHF. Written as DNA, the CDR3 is TGCAGTGCTACGACAGGGGGCGCCGGGAATTCACCCCTCCACTTT.

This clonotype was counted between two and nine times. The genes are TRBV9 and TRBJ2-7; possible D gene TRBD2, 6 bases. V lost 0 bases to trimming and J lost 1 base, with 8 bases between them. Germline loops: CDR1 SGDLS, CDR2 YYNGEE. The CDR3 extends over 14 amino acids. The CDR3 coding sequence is TGTGCCAGCAGCGTAGAGCGGGCGTCCTACGAGCAGTACTTC. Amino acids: CASSVERASYEQYF.

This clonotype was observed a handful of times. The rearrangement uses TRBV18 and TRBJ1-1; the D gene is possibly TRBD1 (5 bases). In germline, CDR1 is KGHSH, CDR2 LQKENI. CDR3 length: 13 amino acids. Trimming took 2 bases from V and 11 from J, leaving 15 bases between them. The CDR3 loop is CASSPGGVRRAFF. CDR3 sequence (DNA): TGTGCCAGCTCACCAGGGGGGGTACGTCGGGCTTTCTTT.

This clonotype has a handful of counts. This CDR3 is CASSFQREANTGELFF. The CDR3 DNA reads as TGTGCCAGCAGCTTTCAGCGGGAGGCGAACACCGGGGAGCTGTTTTTT. The chain couples TRBV12-1 to TRBJ2-2; TRBD2, as called in the table, went unchecked against the DNA. TRBV12-1 is classified as a pseudogene. This CDR3 spans 16 amino acids.

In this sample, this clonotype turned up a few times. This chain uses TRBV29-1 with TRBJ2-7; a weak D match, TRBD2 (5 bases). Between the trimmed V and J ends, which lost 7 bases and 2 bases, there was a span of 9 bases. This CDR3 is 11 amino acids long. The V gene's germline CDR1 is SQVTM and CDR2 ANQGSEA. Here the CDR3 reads CSATEAYEQYF. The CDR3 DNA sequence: TGCAGCGCGACGGAGGCCTACGAGCAGTACTTC.

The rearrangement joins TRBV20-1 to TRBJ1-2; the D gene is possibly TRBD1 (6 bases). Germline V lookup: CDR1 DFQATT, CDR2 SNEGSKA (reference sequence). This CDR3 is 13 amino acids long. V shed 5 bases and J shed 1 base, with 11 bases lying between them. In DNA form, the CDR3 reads TGCAGTGCTGAGGACAGATTTAACTATGGCTACACCTTC. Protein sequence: CSAEDRFNYGYTF.

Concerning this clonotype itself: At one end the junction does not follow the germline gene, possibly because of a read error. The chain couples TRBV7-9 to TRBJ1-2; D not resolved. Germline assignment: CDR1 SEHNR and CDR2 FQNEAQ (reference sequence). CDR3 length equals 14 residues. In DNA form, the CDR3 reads TGTACCAGCAGCCTCGGCCGGGGAGGCTATGGCTACACCTTC. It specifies CTSSLGRGGYGYTF.

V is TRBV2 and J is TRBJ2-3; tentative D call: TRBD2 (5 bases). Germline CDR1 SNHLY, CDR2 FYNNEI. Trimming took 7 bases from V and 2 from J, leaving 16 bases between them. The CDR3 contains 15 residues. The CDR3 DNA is TGTGCCAGCACCCCACTAGGCGCGGACACAGATACGCAGTATTTT. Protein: CASTPLGADTDTQYF.